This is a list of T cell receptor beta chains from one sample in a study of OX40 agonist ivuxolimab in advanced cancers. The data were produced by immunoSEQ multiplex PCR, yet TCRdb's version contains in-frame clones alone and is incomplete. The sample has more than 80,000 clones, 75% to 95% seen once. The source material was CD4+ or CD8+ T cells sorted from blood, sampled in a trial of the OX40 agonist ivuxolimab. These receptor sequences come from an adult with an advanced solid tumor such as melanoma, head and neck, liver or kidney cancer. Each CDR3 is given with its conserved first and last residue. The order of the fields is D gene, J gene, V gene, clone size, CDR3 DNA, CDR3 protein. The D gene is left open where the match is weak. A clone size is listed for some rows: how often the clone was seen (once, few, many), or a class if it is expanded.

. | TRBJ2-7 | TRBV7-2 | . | TGTGCCAGCAGCTCCAGGACGTCTGCTACCTACGAGCAGTACTTC | CASSSRTSATYEQYF
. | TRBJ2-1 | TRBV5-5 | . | TGTGCCAGCAGCTTGGGATGGAGGAACAATGAGCAGTTCTTC | CASSLGWRNNEQFF
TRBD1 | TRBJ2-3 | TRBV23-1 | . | TGCGCCAGCAGCCCCGGGACAGGGGATACCCCAGATACGCAGTATTTT | CASSPGTGDTPDTQYF
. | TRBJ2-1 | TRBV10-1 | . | TGCGCCAGCAGTGAGACGGACATATACAATGAGCAGTTCTTC | CASSETDIYNEQFF
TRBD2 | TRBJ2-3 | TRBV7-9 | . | TGTGCCAGCAGCTTAGGTTTTGCGGGGGCAGATACGCAGTATTTT | CASSLGFAGADTQYF
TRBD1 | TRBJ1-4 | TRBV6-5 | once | TGTGCCAGCAGGGCCGGGACAGCTAATGAAAAACTGTTTTTT | CASRAGTANEKLFF
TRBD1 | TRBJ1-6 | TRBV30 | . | TGTGCCTGGGACAGGGAAGTGGCTTCACCCCTCCACTTT | CAWDREVASPLHF
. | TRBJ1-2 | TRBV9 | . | TGTGCCAGCAGCGTAGACAGAAACTATGGCTACACCTTC | CASSVDRNYGYTF
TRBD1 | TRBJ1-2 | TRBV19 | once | TGTGCCAGTAGTACCTACGACAGGGGGCGAGGCTACACCTTC | CASSTYDRGRGYTF
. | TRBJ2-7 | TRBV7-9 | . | TGTGCCAGCATCAGCAGGACCTACGAGCAGTACTTC | CASISRTYEQYF
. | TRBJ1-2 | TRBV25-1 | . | TGTGCCAGCAGTGAATACAACTATGGCTACACCTTC | CASSEYNYGYTF
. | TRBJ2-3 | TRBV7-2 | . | TGTGCCAGCAGGATGACAGCTTACACAGATACGCAGTATTTT | CASRMTAYTDTQYF
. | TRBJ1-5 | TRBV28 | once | TGTGCCAGCAGTTTATATCGGACGGACGATCAGCCCCAGCATTTT | CASSLYRTDDQPQHF
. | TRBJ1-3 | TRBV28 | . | TGTGCCAGCAGTTTCGGCCACGCTTCTGGAAACACCATATATTTT | CASSFGHASGNTIYF
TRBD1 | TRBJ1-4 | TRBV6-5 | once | TGTGCCAGCAGGGGGACAGGGCGTAATGAAAAACTGTTTTTT | CASRGTGRNEKLFF
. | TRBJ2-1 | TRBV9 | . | TGTGCCAGCAGCGGGGGGGCCTACAATGAGCAGTTCTTC | CASSGGAYNEQFF
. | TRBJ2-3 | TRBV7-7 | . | TGTGCCAGCAGCTTAGGGCCCAGCACAGATACGCAGTATTTT | CASSLGPSTDTQYF
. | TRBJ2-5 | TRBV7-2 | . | TGTGCCAGCAGCTTAGTAGGCAGGGTAGTTCAAGAGACCCAGTACTTC | CASSLVGRVVQETQYF